Listed below are T cell receptor beta chains from one sample, sequenced in a study of T-cell reconstitution after alpha-beta-depleted transplantation in children. TCRdb reprocessed the PCR reads with MiXCR, giving one entry per CDR3 protein. The sample includes 400,000 to 550,000 distinct CDR3 sequences, 8% to 11% seen only once; the top ten take about 2.1%. The source was PBMCs, collected before TCRalphabeta/CD19-depleted stem cell transplant. The receptors come from a child younger than 10 with inherited bone marrow failure, due to receive a stem cell transplant. CDR3s include the opening cysteine and the closing phenylalanine or tryptophan. Each record gives: D gene, V gene, clone size, J gene, CDR3 protein, CDR3 DNA. D genes are given only for firm matches. Some rows mark clone size as missing; the rest say once, few, many or name a class of expanded clone.

>TRBD1|TRBV9|many|TRBJ2-2
CASSVGAGGAPGELFF
TGTGCCAGCAGCGTAGGGGCAGGGGGTGCCCCCGGGGAGCTGTTTTTT
>.|TRBV10-3|few|TRBJ2-1
CATWTGYNEQFF
TGTGCCACTTGGACTGGGTACAATGAGCAGTTCTTC
>TRBD1|TRBV25-1|many|TRBJ1-1
CASSGTYRGRTEAFF
TGTGCCAGCAGCGGTACTTACAGGGGGCGCACTGAAGCTTTCTTT
>TRBD1|TRBV6-1|many|TRBJ1-1
CASSTTGGTEAFF
TGTGCCAGCAGTACGACAGGGGGCACTGAAGCTTTCTTT
>TRBD1|TRBV20-1|many|TRBJ2-7
CSAEKTGSYEQYF
TGCAGTGCTGAAAAGACAGGGTCCTACGAGCAGTACTTC
>TRBD1|TRBV6-2/TRBV6-3|.|TRBJ1-1
CASLTGMNTEAFF
TGTGCCAGCCTGACAGGGATGAACACTGAAGCTTTCTTT
>.|TRBV13|many|TRBJ2-2
CASSLSEGSAGELFF
TGTGCCAGCAGCCTCTCCGAGGGGAGCGCCGGGGAGCTGTTTTTT
>.|TRBV6-2/TRBV6-3|many|TRBJ2-7
CASSYLLGNSYEQYF
TGTGCCAGCAGTTATCTCTTGGGCAACTCCTACGAGCAGTACTTC
>.|TRBV16|many|TRBJ2-1
CASSHATGTYNEQFF
TGTGCCAGCAGCCACGCAACAGGGACCTACAATGAGCAGTTCTTC
>TRBD1|TRBV12-3/TRBV12-4|many|TRBJ1-5
CASSLVFAGTGRNQPQHF
TGTGCCAGCAGTTTAGTCTTCGCCGGGACAGGACGAAATCAGCCCCAGCATTTT
>TRBD2|TRBV4-1|many|TRBJ2-4
CASSPGLAGGLAKNIQYF
TGCGCCAGCAGCCCTGGACTAGCGGGAGGGCTGGCCAAAAACATTCAGTACTTC
>.|TRBV20-1|many|TRBJ1-5
CSASGRTVDQPQHF
TGCAGTGCTTCGGGGAGGACTGTAGATCAGCCCCAGCATTTT
>TRBD2|TRBV10-1|many|TRBJ2-7
CASSGQISGRGEQYF
TGCGCCAGCAGTGGTCAGATTAGCGGGAGAGGCGAGCAGTACTTC
>.|TRBV5-1|many|TRBJ2-5
CASSHFPGPRQETQYF
TGCGCCAGCAGCCACTTCCCGGGACCGCGCCAAGAGACCCAGTACTTC
>.|TRBV11-2|.|TRBJ1-4
CASSLDPGREKLFF
TGTGCCAGCAGCTTAGATCCAGGGCGTGAAAAACTGTTTTTT
>.|TRBV20-1|many|TRBJ1-3
CSARDWTAGNTIYF
TGCAGTGCTAGAGATTGGACAGCTGGAAACACCATATATTTT
>.|TRBV20-1|.|TRBJ1-2
CSARESYGYTF
TGCAGTGCTAGAGAAAGCTATGGCTACACCTTC
>.|TRBV5-1|many|TRBJ1-1
CASSLEQGNTEAFF
TGCGCCAGCAGCTTGGAGCAGGGGAACACTGAAGCTTTCTTT
>TRBD2|TRBV7-2|.|TRBJ2-7
CASSEGLAVSYEQYF
TGTGCCAGCAGCGAGGGACTAGCGGTTTCCTACGAGCAGTACTTC
>TRBD2|TRBV5-6|many|TRBJ2-5
CASSLVGTSGRFWETQYF
TGTGCCAGCAGCTTGGTTGGGACTAGCGGGAGATTCTGGGAGACCCAGTACTTC
>TRBD1|TRBV5-1|many|TRBJ1-1
CASSPPGQGTTEAFF
TGCGCCAGCAGCCCTCCGGGACAGGGTACCACTGAAGCTTTCTTT
>TRBD2|TRBV4-3|many|TRBJ2-2
CASSQDLGGRLLAGELFF
TGCGCCAGCAGCCAAGATTTGGGCGGGAGGCTTTTAGCCGGGGAGCTGTTTTTT
>.|TRBV20-1|.|TRBJ2-5
CSARSGDQETQYF
TGCAGTGCTAGATCCGGGGATCAAGAGACCCAGTACTTC
>.|TRBV27|few|TRBJ2-2
CASSLSRGDSTNTGELFF
TGTGCCAGCAGTTTATCTAGGGGGGACAGCACGAACACCGGGGAGCTGTTTTTT
>.|TRBV7-2|.|TRBJ2-7
CASSLAVFSYEQYF
TGTGCCAGCAGCTTAGCTGTCTTCTCATACGAGCAGTACTTC
>.|TRBV19|many|TRBJ2-1
CASSIAHNEQFF
TGTGCCAGTAGTATAGCCCACAATGAGCAGTTCTTC
>.|TRBV7-9|.|TRBJ2-6
CASSLTAAGANVLTF
TGTGCCAGCAGCCTCACAGCAGCCGGGGCCAACGTCCTGACTTTC
>.|TRBV20-1|.|TRBJ2-7
CSAETSSEQYF
TGCAGTGCCGAGACTTCGTCAGAGCAGTACTTC
>TRBD2|TRBV6-5|many|TRBJ2-3
CASSTGGFTDTQYF
TGTGCCAGCTCGACGGGGGGTTTCACAGATACGCAGTATTTT
>.|TRBV5-1|many|TRBJ1-4
CASSRGLNEKLFF
TGCGCCAGCAGCCGAGGACTCAATGAAAAACTGTTTTTT
>TRBD2|TRBV5-5|.|TRBJ2-7
CASSLVAGETYEQYF
TGTGCCAGCAGCTTGGTAGCGGGAGAAACCTACGAGCAGTACTTC
>TRBD1|TRBV15|many|TRBJ2-3
CAAQGAPTDTQYF
TGTGCCGCCCAGGGGGCTCCCACAGATACGCAGTATTTT
>.|TRBV6-5|many|TRBJ2-7
CASSYPGTLEQYF
TGTGCCAGCAGTTACCCAGGGACGCTTGAGCAGTACTTC
>.|TRBV28|many|TRBJ2-7
CASSLRRYEQYF
TGTGCCAGCAGTTTAAGGCGCTACGAGCAGTACTTC
>.|TRBV29-1|many|TRBJ2-1
CSAVMWGPYNEQFF
TGCAGCGCTGTCATGTGGGGCCCCTACAATGAGCAGTTCTTC
>.|TRBV7-2|many|TRBJ1-6
CASSLEVQGTSSPLHF
TGTGCCAGCAGCTTAGAGGTACAGGGAACGAGCTCACCCCTCCACTTT
>.|TRBV4-3|few|TRBJ2-1
CASSLRVSGRYNEQFF
TGCGCCAGCAGCCTCCGGGTTAGCGGACGTTACAATGAGCAGTTCTTC
>.|TRBV27|many|TRBJ2-1
CASSFSLGAPMNNEQFF
TGTGCCAGCAGTTTTTCCTTGGGAGCTCCTATGAACAATGAGCAGTTCTTC
>.|TRBV7-8|many|TRBJ2-7
CASSLGPMSVYEQYF
TGTGCCAGCAGCTTAGGTCCTATGTCGGTCTACGAGCAGTACTTC
>.|TRBV11-2|many|TRBJ1-2
CASSPTVGGYGYTF
TGTGCCAGCAGCCCGACAGTTGGAGGATATGGCTACACCTTC
>TRBD2|TRBV5-1|many|TRBJ2-3
CASSLFPLAAERDTQYF
TGCGCCAGCAGCTTGTTTCCTCTAGCGGCCGAAAGAGATACGCAGTATTTT
>TRBD1|TRBV2|many|TRBJ1-2
CASSERTGIGYGYTF
TGTGCCAGCAGTGAGAGGACAGGGATCGGCTATGGCTACACCTTC
>.|TRBV15|many|TRBJ1-5
CATSRDLGGGLSYSNQPQHF
TGTGCCACCAGCAGAGATCTTGGGGGCGGCCTATCGTATAGCAATCAGCCCCAGCATTTT
>TRBD2|TRBV7-9|many|TRBJ2-7
CASTLAGVNYEQYF
TGTGCCAGCACCCTAGCGGGAGTTAATTACGAGCAGTACTTC
>.|TRBV7-2|many|TRBJ1-1
CASSPGPDTEAFF
TGTGCCAGCAGCCCGGGTCCAGACACTGAAGCTTTCTTT
>.|TRBV7-2|few|TRBJ2-7
CASSSSNRVERYEQYF
TGTGCCAGCAGCTCCTCGAACAGGGTAGAGCGATACGAGCAGTACTTC